Listed here is a single T cell receptor (beta chain). The CDR3 is made up of 15 amino acids. Trimming removed 3 bases from V and 0 bases from J; junction bases left unmatched: 5. Germline V gene lookup returns CDR1 SGHVS and CDR2 FNYEAQ. This table comes from immunoSEQ multiplex PCR, and its TCRdb copy is limited to in-frame clones, with some not included. The table has 100,000 to 150,000 clones, just over 90% seen once; the top ten hold around 1.8%. This record belongs to a study of control samples from healthy donors and cancer patients. The rearrangement uses TRBV7-6 and TRBJ2-7; TRBD1 aligns across 7 bases. Specimen: PBMCs. This TCR was recovered from a man over 45 with head and neck cancer. In DNA form, the CDR3 reads TGTGCCAGCAGCTTCGGGACAGCCATCTCCTACGAGCAGTACTTC. Encoded protein: CASSFGTAISYEQYF.